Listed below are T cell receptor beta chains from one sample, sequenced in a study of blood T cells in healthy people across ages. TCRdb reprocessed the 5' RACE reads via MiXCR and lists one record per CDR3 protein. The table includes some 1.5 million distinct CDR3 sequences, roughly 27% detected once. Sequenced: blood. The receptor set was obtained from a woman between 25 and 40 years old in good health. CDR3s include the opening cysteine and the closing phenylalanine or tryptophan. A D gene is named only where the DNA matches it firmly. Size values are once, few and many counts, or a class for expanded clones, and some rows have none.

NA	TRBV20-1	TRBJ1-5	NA	TGCAGTGCTAGGCGGAGCGGGGGGACCGGGGGGCCCCAGCATTTT	CSARRSGGTGGPQHF
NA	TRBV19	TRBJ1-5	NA	TGTGCCACAGCGGTAGGGCAGAATCAGCCCCAGCATTTT	CATAVGQNQPQHF
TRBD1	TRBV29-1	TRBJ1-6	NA	TGCAGCGTCCAGGACAGGGGTAATTCACCCCTCCACTTT	CSVQDRGNSPLHF
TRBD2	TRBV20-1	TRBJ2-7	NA	TGCAGTGCTAGTCAAGCGGGGGGGCCAACCAACAATGAGCAGTACTTC	CSASQAGGPTNNEQYF
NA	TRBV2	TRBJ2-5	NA	TGTGCCAGCGAGCCCACGGGGCTAGAGCTGGAGACCCAGTACTTC	CASEPTGLELETQYF
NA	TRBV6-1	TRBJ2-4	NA	TGTGCCAGCAGCCAAATTGGCGCGACAGGGACTTGGATTGGCAGAAACATTCAGTACTTC	CASSQIGATGTWIGRNIQYF
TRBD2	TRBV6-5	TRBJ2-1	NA	TGTGCCAGCAGTTACGGGGAGGGCCCCTACAATGAGCAGTTCTTC	CASSYGEGPYNEQFF
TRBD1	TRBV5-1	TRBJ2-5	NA	TGCGCCAGCAGTGGTGACAGGGTCGGAGAGACCCAGTACTTC	CASSGDRVGETQYF
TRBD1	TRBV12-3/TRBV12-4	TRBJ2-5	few	TGTGCCAGCCTCCCGGACAGGGCCCAAGAGACCCAGTACTTC	CASLPDRAQETQYF
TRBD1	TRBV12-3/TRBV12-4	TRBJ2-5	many	TGTGCCAGCACCCGCGACAGGGGCGAGACCCAGTACTTC	CASTRDRGETQYF
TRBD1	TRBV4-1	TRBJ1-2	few	TGCGCCAGCAGCCAACCGGGCCGGGACAGATACTATGGCTACACCTTC	CASSQPGRDRYYGYTF
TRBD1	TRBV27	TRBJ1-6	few	TGTGCCAGCAGTTCCCCGGGACAGCTTTCACCCCTCCACTTT	CASSSPGQLSPLHF
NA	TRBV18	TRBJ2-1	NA	TGTGCCAGCTCACCCCAACGCCCGACGGAGCAGTTCTTC	CASSPQRPTEQFF
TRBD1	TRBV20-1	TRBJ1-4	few	TGCAGTGCTAGTGTCCGGGACAGGAATGAAAAACTGTTTTTT	CSASVRDRNEKLFF
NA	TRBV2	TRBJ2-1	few	TGTGCCAGCAGTGAGCTGAGCCAAGAGACCCAGTTCTTC	CASSELSQETQFF
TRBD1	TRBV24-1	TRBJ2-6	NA	TGTGCCACCAGTGATCGTTCGCGCCCCCCGGGACAGGTCCCTGGGGCCAACGTCCTGACTTTC	CATSDRSRPPGQVPGANVLTF
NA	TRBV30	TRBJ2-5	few	TGTGCCTGGAGTATGGGACGTGGGGAGACCCAGTACTTC	CAWSMGRGETQYF
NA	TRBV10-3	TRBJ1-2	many	TGTGCCATCACCCCCGGGTCCCATAAGGGCTACACCTTC	CAITPGSHKGYTF
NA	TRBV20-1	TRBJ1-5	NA	TGCAGTGCTAGAGGGACGGGCATTCGGAGCAATCAGCCCCAGCATTTT	CSARGTGIRSNQPQHF
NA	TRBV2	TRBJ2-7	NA	TGTGCCAGCAGTGAAGGAGTGGACAGAGCATACGAGCAGTACTTC	CASSEGVDRAYEQYF
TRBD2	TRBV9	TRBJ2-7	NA	TGTGCCGGCAGCTCGGGACTAGCGGGAACCGAGCAGTACTTC	CAGSSGLAGTEQYF
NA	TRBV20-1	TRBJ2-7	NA	TGCAGTGTCCCGGGCCCAGGGAATGCCTACGAGCAGTACTTC	CSVPGPGNAYEQYF
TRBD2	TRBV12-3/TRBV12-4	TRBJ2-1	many	TGTGCCAGCAGTCATCCGGGACTACTAGGCAATGAGCAGTTCTTC	CASSHPGLLGNEQFF
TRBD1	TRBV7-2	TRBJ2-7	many	TGTGCCAGCAGCTTGTGGGACAGGGGAAACTACGAGCAGTACTTC	CASSLWDRGNYEQYF
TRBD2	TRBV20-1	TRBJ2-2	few	TGCAGTGCTAGACCTCAAGGGAGGGGCGGCGGGGAGCTGTTTTTT	CSARPQGRGGGELFF
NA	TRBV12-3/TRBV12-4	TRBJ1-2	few	TGTGCCAGCACCCTTCCTTCCAGGGCCCCGATTGGCTACACCTTC	CASTLPSRAPIGYTF
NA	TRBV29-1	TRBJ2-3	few	TGCAGCGTTGATTCGATTCCGACCTTCCCCCGTACAGATACGCAGTATTTT	CSVDSIPTFPRTDTQYF
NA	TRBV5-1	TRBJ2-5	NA	TGCGCCAGCAGCTTGACCGGCGGACAAGGGACCCAGTACTTC	CASSLTGGQGTQYF
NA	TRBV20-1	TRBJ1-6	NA	TGCAGTGCTCGGGGCCCCCGAGGTTCACCCCTCCACTTT	CSARGPRGSPLHF
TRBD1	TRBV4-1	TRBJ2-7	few	TGCGCCAGCAGCCAAGTAAGGGGGCAAAGAGGCTCGAGGTCCTACGAGCAGTACTTC	CASSQVRGQRGSRSYEQYF
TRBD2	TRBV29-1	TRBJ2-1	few	TGCAGCGTTGAAGACATACTAGCGGGAGTTAATGAGCAGTTCTTC	CSVEDILAGVNEQFF
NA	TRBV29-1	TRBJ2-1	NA	TGCAGCGTCGTAAAAGCAGGGGAGACCCAGTTCTTC	CSVVKAGETQFF
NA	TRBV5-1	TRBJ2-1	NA	TGCGCCAGCAGCTTAGTCACCGGGACTGGCTCCTACAATGAGCAGTTCTTC	CASSLVTGTGSYNEQFF
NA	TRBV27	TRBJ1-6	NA	TGTGCCAGCAGTTTAAACGGGGCATCACCCCTCCACTTT	CASSLNGASPLHF
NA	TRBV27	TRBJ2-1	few	TGTGCCAGCAGTTTTTGGGGAAACAATGAGAAGTTCTTC	CASSFWGNNEKFF
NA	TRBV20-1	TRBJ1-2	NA	TGCAGTGCGACACAGGACTATGGCTACACCTTC	CSATQDYGYTF